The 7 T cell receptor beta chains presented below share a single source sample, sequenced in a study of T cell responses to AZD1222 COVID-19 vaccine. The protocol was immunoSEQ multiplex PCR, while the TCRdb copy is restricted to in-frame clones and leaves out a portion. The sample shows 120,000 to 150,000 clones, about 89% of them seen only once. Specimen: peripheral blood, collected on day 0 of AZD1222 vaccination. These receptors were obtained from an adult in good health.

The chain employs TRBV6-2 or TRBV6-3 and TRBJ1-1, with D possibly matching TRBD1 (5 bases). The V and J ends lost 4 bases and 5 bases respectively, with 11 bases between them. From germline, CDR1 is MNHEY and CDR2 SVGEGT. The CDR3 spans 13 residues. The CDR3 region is CASSSQEGTEAFF. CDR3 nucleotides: TGTGCCAGCAGTTCACAGGAAGGAACTGAAGCTTTCTTT.

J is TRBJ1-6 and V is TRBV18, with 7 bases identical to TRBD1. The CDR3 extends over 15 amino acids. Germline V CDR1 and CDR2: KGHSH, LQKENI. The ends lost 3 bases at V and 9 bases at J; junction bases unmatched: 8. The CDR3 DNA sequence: TGTGCCAGCTCACCTATCGGGACAGACTTTTCACCCCTCCACTTT. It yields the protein CASSPIGTDFSPLHF.

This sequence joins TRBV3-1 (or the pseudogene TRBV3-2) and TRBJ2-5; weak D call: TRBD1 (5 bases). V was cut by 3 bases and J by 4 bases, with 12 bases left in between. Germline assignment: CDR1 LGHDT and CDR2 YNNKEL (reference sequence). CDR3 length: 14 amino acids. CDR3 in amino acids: CASSHKGVGETQYF. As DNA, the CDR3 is TGTGCCAGCAGCCATAAAGGGGTCGGAGAGACCCAGTACTTC.

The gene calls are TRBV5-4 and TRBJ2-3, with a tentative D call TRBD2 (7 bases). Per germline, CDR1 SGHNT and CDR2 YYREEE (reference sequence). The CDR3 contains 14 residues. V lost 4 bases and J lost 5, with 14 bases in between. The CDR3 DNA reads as TGTGCCAGCAGCCTAGGGGGGGCGGGAGATACGCAGTATTTT. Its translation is CASSLGGAGDTQYF.

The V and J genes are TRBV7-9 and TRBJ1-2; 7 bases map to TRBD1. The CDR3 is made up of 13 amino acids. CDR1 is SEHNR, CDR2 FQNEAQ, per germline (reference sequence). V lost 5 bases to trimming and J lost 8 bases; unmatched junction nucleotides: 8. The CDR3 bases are TGTGCCAGCAGCCCGGGGGACAGTAGGGGCTACACCTTC. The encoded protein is CASSPGDSRGYTF.

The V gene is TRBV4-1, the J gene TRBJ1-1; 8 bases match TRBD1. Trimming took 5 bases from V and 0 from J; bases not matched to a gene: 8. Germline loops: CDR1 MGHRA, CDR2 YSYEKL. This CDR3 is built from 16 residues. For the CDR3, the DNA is TGCGCCAGCAGCTCCCGGACAGGGAGATTGAACACTGAAGCTTTCTTT. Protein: CASSSRTGRLNTEAFF.

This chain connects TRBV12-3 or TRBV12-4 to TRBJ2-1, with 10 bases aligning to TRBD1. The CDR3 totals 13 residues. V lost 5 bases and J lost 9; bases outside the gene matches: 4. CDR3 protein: CASSRQGAGEQFF. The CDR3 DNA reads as TGTGCCAGCAGTCGACAGGGGGCTGGTGAGCAGTTCTTC.